The clone carrying this TCR beta chain has only a few counts. V lost 2 bases and J lost 4, with 10 bases in between. The CDR3 runs to 14 residues. Germline V gene lookup returns CDR1 MNHNY and CDR2 SVGAGI (reference sequence). These data come from a study of control samples from healthy donors and cancer patients. Profiling relied on immunoSEQ multiplex PCR, and the TCRdb table lists in-frame clones only, not all of them. Of about 140,000 clones in the sample, approximately 86% were seen once. The V and J genes are TRBV6-6 and TRBJ2-3; no definite D call. This TCR was sampled from a woman aged 25-40 years in good health. Material: blood. The chain's CDR3 is CASSYPVSPDTQYF. CDR3 coding DNA: TGTGCCAGCAGTTACCCCGTTTCGCCAGATACGCAGTATTTT.